A single sample is the source of the 14 T cell receptor beta chains below, sequenced in a study of shared clonotypes between healthy human individuals. Repertoires were generated with immunoSEQ multiplex PCR, while TCRdb's copy carries only in-frame clones and drops some. The sample has approximately 500,000 clones; less than 85% are singletons. The sequenced material came from PBMCs. The receptors were sampled from a woman aged 40 to 55 in good health. Some clones in this sample may be carry-over from other donors' samples.

The V and J genes are TRBV19 and TRBJ1-5; 7 bases are shared with TRBD1. J was trimmed by 1 base and V by 5 bases; bases with no gene match: 8. Per the germline V gene, CDR1 is LNHDA and CDR2 is SQIVND (reference sequence). The CDR3 covers 16 residues. The CDR3 nucleotides read TGTGCCAGTAGTCCGATTCAGGGGGTCAGCAATCAGCCCCAGCATTTT. Residues: CASSPIQGVSNQPQHF.

The chain is built from TRBV7-9 and TRBJ1-2; 8 nucleotides line up with TRBD1. This CDR3 has 15 amino acids. From germline, CDR1 is SEHNR and CDR2 FQNEAQ (reference sequence). The V and J ends lost 5 bases and 5 bases, in that order; junction bases with no gene match: 10. The CDR3 DNA reads as TGTGCCAGCAGCCCTACAACCTGGACAGGGTATGGCTACACCTTC. This encodes CASSPTTWTGYGYTF.

As to this clone: Other DNA sequences in the sample encode the same CDR3. The CDR3 region has the DNA TGTGCCAGCTCACCGGACAGTAACCAGCCCCAGCATTTT. Translating gives CASSPDSNQPQHF. The V gene is TRBV18, the J gene TRBJ1-5, with D tentatively TRBD1 (6 bases). CDR1 and CDR2 (germline): KGHSH, LQKENI. The ends were cut back, 3 bases at V and 7 bases at J, with 10 bases in the middle. This CDR3 has 13 residues.

The rearrangement joins TRBV28 to TRBJ1-1; D gene unclear. CDR1 is MDHEN and CDR2 is SYDVKM in the germline V gene. The CDR3 consists of 14 residues. Trimming cost V 6 bases and J 4 bases, with 15 bases left between them. CDR3 in amino acids: CASSKYIVGTEAFF. Here the CDR3 DNA reads TGTGCCAGCAGCAAATATATAGTAGGCACTGAAGCTTTCTTT.

V and J are TRBV19 and TRBJ2-7; the match to TRBD2 covers 7 bases. V dropped 1 base and J dropped 2; count of bases not matched to a gene: 8. The CDR3 covers 16 residues. CDR1 and CDR2 from the germline V gene are LNHDA and SQIVND (reference sequence). The CDR3 is CASSIAGGSFPYEQYF. CDR3 bases: TGTGCCAGTAGTATAGCAGGCGGGAGCTTCCCCTACGAGCAGTACTTC.

This chain joins TRBV6-6 and TRBJ2-5; D is unresolved. Germline V gene sequence: CDR1 MNHNY, CDR2 SVGAGI (reference sequence). Trimming cost V 2 bases and J 1 base, with 11 bases left between them. This CDR3 is built from 15 residues. CDR3 residues: CASSYPGALQETQYF. CDR3 nucleotides: TGTGCCAGCAGTTACCCAGGAGCCCTCCAAGAGACCCAGTACTTC.

The gene calls are TRBV13 and TRBJ1-3, with unresolved D. This CDR3 is built from 12 residues. Germline V lookup: CDR1 PRHDT, CDR2 FYEKMQ (reference sequence). Trimming removed 5 bases from V and 2 bases from J, with 4 bases in between. This CDR3 reads CASSKTGNTIYF. Written as DNA, the CDR3 is TGTGCCAGCAGCAAGACTGGAAACACCATATATTTT.

The sample holds many counts of this clone. V usage is TRBV7-2 and J usage is TRBJ1-4; 7 bases agree with TRBD1. CDR3 length: 15 amino acids. The trim removed 6 bases at V and 5 bases at J, leaving 9 bases unmatched. The germline V gene encodes CDR1 SGHTA and CDR2 FQGNSA. The CDR3, as DNA: TGTGCCAGCAGGTTACGTTCAGGGGGGAATGAAAAACTGTTTTTT. Translation gives CASRLRSGGNEKLFF.

The rearrangement joins TRBV5-1 to TRBJ1-1; 7 bases line up with TRBD1. Per the germline V gene, CDR1 is SGHRS and CDR2 is YFSETQ. V was pared by 4 bases and J by 3 bases, with 6 bases of the junction left unmatched. This CDR3 is built from 14 residues. The CDR3 here is CASSTGQPDTEAFF. CDR3 nucleotide sequence: TGCGCCAGCAGCACGGGACAGCCAGACACTGAAGCTTTCTTT.

The J gene is TRBJ1-2, the V gene TRBV5-6; 8 bases line up with TRBD1. The CDR3 runs 14 residues. Germline V CDR1 and CDR2: SGHDT, YYEEEE. V gave up 4 bases and J gave up 3 bases; unmatched junction bases: 5. CDR3 sequence: CASSLRDRHYGYTF. CDR3 nucleotides: TGTGCCAGCAGCCTCCGGGACAGGCACTATGGCTACACCTTC.

The chain joins TRBV2 to TRBJ2-1; TRBD2 agrees at 8 bases. This CDR3 comprises 15 residues. Losses at the gene ends were 8 bases for V and 3 bases for J; bases not matched to a gene: 9. In germline, CDR1 is SNHLY, CDR2 FYNNEI. DNA of the CDR3: TGTGCCAGCCACCGCGGACTAGCAATCTACAATGAGCAGTTCTTC. Amino acids: CASHRGLAIYNEQFF.

This clone was picked up one time. A much bigger clone sits one base away, suggesting this may be a read error. Within the sample, other DNA sequences also encode this same CDR3. The chain uses TRBV7-9 and TRBJ1-5; 7 nucleotides agree with TRBD1. Looked up from germline, CDR1 is SEHNR and CDR2 is FQNEAQ (reference sequence). V shed 9 bases, J shed 4 bases, and the junction held 6 bases outside the gene matches. The CDR3 is 13 residues long. The CDR3: CASSGDSNQPQHF. CDR3 bases: TGTGCCAGTAGCGGGGACAGTAATCAGCCCCAGCATTTT.

The chain couples TRBV4-3 to TRBJ1-2; D is ambiguous. CDR1 is LGHNA and CDR2 is YSLEER in the germline V gene. The CDR3 contains 15 residues. The ends were cut back, 0 bases at V and 3 bases at J, with 11 bases in the middle. CDR3 loop: CASSQESGRHYGYTF. The CDR3 DNA sequence: TGCGCCAGCAGCCAAGAGAGTGGCAGGCACTATGGCTACACCTTC.

The V and J genes are TRBV30 and TRBJ2-7; D possibly corresponds to TRBD1 (5 bases). CDR3 length: 11 residues. Trimming stripped 6 bases from V and 6 bases from J, with 12 bases between. CDR1 is GTSNPN and CDR2 is SVGIG in the germline V gene (reference sequence). The DNA of the CDR3 is TGTGCCTGCGGGTGGGGCCGCGAGCAGTACTTC. Translated: CACGWGREQYF.